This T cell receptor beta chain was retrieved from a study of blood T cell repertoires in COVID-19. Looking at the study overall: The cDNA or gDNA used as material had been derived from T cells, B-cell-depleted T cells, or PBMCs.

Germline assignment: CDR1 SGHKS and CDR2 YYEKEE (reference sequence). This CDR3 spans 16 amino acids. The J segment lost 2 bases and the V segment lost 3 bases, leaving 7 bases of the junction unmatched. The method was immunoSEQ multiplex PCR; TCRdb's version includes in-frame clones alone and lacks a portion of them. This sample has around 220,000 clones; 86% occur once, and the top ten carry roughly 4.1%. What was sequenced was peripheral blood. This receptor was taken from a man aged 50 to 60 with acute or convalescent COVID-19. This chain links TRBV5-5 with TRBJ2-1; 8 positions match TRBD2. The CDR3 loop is CASSSMSGGTYNEQFF. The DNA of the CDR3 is TGTGCCAGCAGCTCCATGAGCGGGGGAACCTACAATGAGCAGTTCTTC.